This T cell receptor beta chain was sequenced in a study of blood T cell repertoires in COVID-19. Everyone who took part was 18 to 89 years old, and they came from 20 to 25 US areas. CDR1 is WNHNN, CDR2 SYGVQD, per germline (reference sequence). After removal of 3 bases from V and 4 bases from J, the junction contained 6 bases not matched to a gene. The length of the CDR3 is 14 residues. Using immunoSEQ multiplex PCR, the repertoire was profiled, and TCRdb retains in-frame clones only, with some absent. The sample holds approximately 150,000 clones, 80% to 90% seen once. This chain connects TRBV10-1 to TRBJ2-7; TRBD1 matches 7 bases. This sequence originates from a woman between 50 and 59 years old who had recovered from COVID-19. The sample was PBMCs or T cells enriched from blood (not recorded which). CDR3 amino acids: CASSDPGTVYEQYF. Here the CDR3 DNA reads TGCGCCAGCAGTGACCCCGGGACAGTTTACGAGCAGTACTTC.